The next 3 T cell receptor beta chains were all read from a single sample in a study of blood T cell repertoires in COVID-19. The protocol was immunoSEQ multiplex PCR, while the TCRdb copy is restricted to in-frame clones and leaves out a portion. The data hold around 370,000 clones, with about 87% observed a single time. Sequenced input: peripheral blood. These receptors all come from a woman in her 50s with COVID-19, enrolled during active disease.

This clone is a singleton in its sample. The chain has TRBV7-9 and TRBJ2-7; D is possibly TRBD1 (6 bases). This CDR3 has 16 residues. Trimming cost V 4 bases and J 4 bases, with 20 bases left between them. CDR1 and CDR2 (germline): SEHNR, FQNEAQ (reference sequence). The CDR3 nucleotides are TGTGCCAGCAGCTCCCAGGATAGGGGGAAAATGTACGAGCAGTACTTC. Amino acids: CASSSQDRGKMYEQYF.

The chain combines TRBV3-1 (or the pseudogene TRBV3-2) with TRBJ2-2; 8 bases fit TRBD2. The CDR3 runs to 17 residues. Per the germline V gene, CDR1 is LGHDT and CDR2 is YNNKEL (reference sequence). The trim removed 1 base at V and 1 base at J, leaving 5 bases unmatched. The DNA of the CDR3 is TGTGCCAGCAGCCAAGCCTCTAGCGGGCTGAACACCGGGGAGCTGTTTTTT. This codes for CASSQASSGLNTGELFF.

The genes are TRBV3-1 (or the pseudogene TRBV3-2) and TRBJ2-5; 9 positions match TRBD2. V trimming: 6 bases; J trimming: 0 bases; junction bases outside the gene matches: 5. This CDR3 is 15 amino acids long. The germline gives CDR1 LGHDT, CDR2 YNNKEL (reference sequence). The CDR3 is CASSQWTSDQETQYF. Written as DNA, the CDR3 is TGTGCCAGCAGTCAGTGGACTAGCGACCAAGAGACCCAGTACTTC.